The rows below give T cell receptor beta chains drawn from one sample of a study of cytomegalovirus exposure and HLA in healthy donors. Repertoires were generated with immunoSEQ multiplex PCR, while TCRdb's copy carries only in-frame clones and drops some. The sample has approximately 180,000 clones; about three quarters are singletons. The sequenced sample was PBMCs. The receptors here all came from a woman in her forties in good health and CMV-seronegative. Each CDR3 is given with its conserved first and last residue. The D gene is left open where the match is weak. The size entry is marked missing in some rows and otherwise reads once, few, many or a size class.

d_gene: NA
abundance: NA
j_gene: TRBJ2-4
v_gene: TRBV30
CDR3aa: CAWSVEIKNIQYF
CDR3nt: TGTGCCTGGAGTGTAGAGATTAAAAACATTCAGTACTTC

d_gene: TRBD1
abundance: NA
j_gene: TRBJ1-1
v_gene: TRBV29-1
CDR3aa: CSVATGRLTEAFF
CDR3nt: TGCAGCGTTGCGACAGGGAGGTTGACTGAAGCTTTCTTT

d_gene: NA
abundance: NA
j_gene: TRBJ2-1
v_gene: TRBV19
CDR3aa: CASSSGYNEQFF
CDR3nt: TGTGCCAGTTCGAGCGGCTACAATGAGCAGTTCTTC

d_gene: NA
abundance: NA
j_gene: TRBJ1-1
v_gene: TRBV30
CDR3aa: CAWMREVTEAFF
CDR3nt: TGTGCCTGGATGAGGGAGGTCACTGAAGCTTTCTTT

d_gene: NA
abundance: NA
j_gene: TRBJ1-2
v_gene: TRBV6-5
CDR3aa: CASSAETGNYGYTF
CDR3nt: TGTGCCAGCAGTGCCGAGACAGGAAACTATGGCTACACCTTC

d_gene: NA
abundance: NA
j_gene: TRBJ2-1
v_gene: TRBV13
CDR3aa: CASSSPPLGPYNEQFF
CDR3nt: TGTGCCAGCAGCTCCCCTCCTTTGGGGCCTTACAATGAGCAGTTCTTC

d_gene: NA
abundance: NA
j_gene: TRBJ1-1
v_gene: TRBV9
CDR3aa: CASSVEALPDTEAFF
CDR3nt: TGTGCCAGCAGCGTAGAAGCTCTCCCGGACACTGAAGCTTTCTTT

d_gene: TRBD2
abundance: NA
j_gene: TRBJ2-2
v_gene: TRBV5-1
CDR3aa: CASSSPREGLGTGELFF
CDR3nt: TGCGCCAGCAGCTCCCCACGGGAGGGGTTAGGAACCGGGGAGCTGTTTTTT

d_gene: NA
abundance: NA
j_gene: TRBJ2-7
v_gene: TRBV7-6
CDR3aa: CASSSQGSYEQYF
CDR3nt: TGTGCCAGCAGCTCCCAGGGTTCCTACGAGCAGTACTTC

d_gene: NA
abundance: NA
j_gene: TRBJ2-3
v_gene: TRBV10-3
CDR3aa: CAISFTSPPTDTQYF
CDR3nt: TGTGCCATCAGTTTTACTAGTCCCCCCACAGATACGCAGTATTTT

d_gene: NA
abundance: NA
j_gene: TRBJ1-1
v_gene: TRBV7-2
CDR3aa: CASSPQGRMNTEAFF
CDR3nt: TGTGCCAGCAGCCCCCAGGGCAGGATGAACACTGAAGCTTTCTTT

d_gene: NA
abundance: NA
j_gene: TRBJ1-1
v_gene: TRBV7-9
CDR3aa: CASSPRGGGTEAFF
CDR3nt: TGTGCCAGCAGCCCCCGCGGGGGAGGAACTGAAGCTTTCTTT

d_gene: TRBD1
abundance: NA
j_gene: TRBJ1-1
v_gene: TRBV9
CDR3aa: CASSVSDRGEAFF
CDR3nt: TGTGCCAGCAGCGTATCAGACAGGGGTGAAGCTTTCTTT

d_gene: TRBD2
abundance: NA
j_gene: TRBJ2-7
v_gene: TRBV9
CDR3aa: CASSASGSHYEQYF
CDR3nt: TGTGCCAGCAGCGCTAGCGGGAGCCACTACGAGCAGTACTTC

d_gene: TRBD1
abundance: NA
j_gene: TRBJ1-3
v_gene: TRBV13
CDR3aa: CASSGRQGGISGNTIYF
CDR3nt: TGTGCCAGCAGCGGACGACAGGGGGGGATCTCTGGAAACACCATATATTTT

d_gene: NA
abundance: NA
j_gene: TRBJ2-3
v_gene: TRBV4-3
CDR3aa: CASSQATDLIYTDTQYF
CDR3nt: TGCGCCAGCAGCCAAGCTACAGATCTAATTTATACAGATACGCAGTATTTT

d_gene: NA
abundance: NA
j_gene: TRBJ2-1
v_gene: TRBV11-2
CDR3aa: CASSLAQGSYNEQFF
CDR3nt: TGTGCCAGCAGCTTAGCCCAGGGGTCCTACAATGAGCAGTTCTTC

d_gene: TRBD1
abundance: NA
j_gene: TRBJ1-4
v_gene: TRBV6-4
CDR3aa: CASSTRTGSDEKLFF
CDR3nt: TGTGCCAGCAGTACACGGACAGGGTCGGATGAAAAACTGTTTTTT

d_gene: TRBD2
abundance: NA
j_gene: TRBJ2-2
v_gene: TRBV19
CDR3aa: CASSVGGGVSGELFF
CDR3nt: TGTGCCAGTAGTGTGGGGGGAGGGGTTTCCGGGGAGCTGTTTTTT

d_gene: NA
abundance: NA
j_gene: TRBJ1-2
v_gene: TRBV7-3
CDR3aa: CASSPSRGNYGYTF
CDR3nt: TGTGCCAGCAGCCCGAGCAGAGGCAACTATGGCTACACCTTC

d_gene: NA
abundance: NA
j_gene: TRBJ1-1
v_gene: TRBV29-1
CDR3aa: CSAIKRGSTEAFF
CDR3nt: TGCAGCGCCATTAAACGGGGGAGCACTGAAGCTTTCTTT

d_gene: NA
abundance: NA
j_gene: TRBJ1-5
v_gene: TRBV28
CDR3aa: CASTPGGQPQHF
CDR3nt: TGTGCCAGCACCCCGGGAGGGCAGCCCCAGCATTTT

d_gene: NA
abundance: NA
j_gene: TRBJ2-1
v_gene: TRBV20-1
CDR3aa: CSAVLNEQFF
CDR3nt: TGCAGTGCTGTCCTAAATGAGCAGTTCTTC

d_gene: NA
abundance: NA
j_gene: TRBJ1-2
v_gene: TRBV2
CDR3aa: CASSEAATIGGYTF
CDR3nt: TGTGCCAGCAGTGAAGCGGCCACTATCGGGGGCTACACCTTC

d_gene: NA
abundance: NA
j_gene: TRBJ1-1
v_gene: TRBV29-1
CDR3aa: CSVGRGGDTEAFF
CDR3nt: TGCAGCGTTGGGCGGGGTGGGGACACTGAAGCTTTCTTT

d_gene: TRBD2
abundance: NA
j_gene: TRBJ2-3
v_gene: TRBV4-2
CDR3aa: CASSQERLAGLTDTQYF
CDR3nt: TGTGCCAGCAGCCAGGAAAGACTAGCGGGACTCACAGATACGCAGTATTTT

d_gene: TRBD2
abundance: NA
j_gene: TRBJ2-7
v_gene: TRBV27
CDR3aa: CASSPGLAGYEQYF
CDR3nt: TGTGCCAGCTCTCCGGGACTAGCGGGCTACGAGCAGTACTTC

d_gene: NA
abundance: NA
j_gene: TRBJ2-1
v_gene: TRBV21-1
CDR3aa: CASGPGPGGSNEQFF
CDR3nt: TGTGCCAGCGGACCGGGACCGGGAGGCAGCAATGAGCAGTTCTTC

d_gene: TRBD1
abundance: NA
j_gene: TRBJ1-2
v_gene: TRBV6-5
CDR3aa: CASTGWTGDGGGYTF
CDR3nt: TGTGCCAGCACCGGATGGACAGGGGATGGTGGTGGCTACACCTTC

d_gene: TRBD1
abundance: NA
j_gene: TRBJ1-2
v_gene: TRBV2
CDR3aa: CASSRGGLGTNYGYTF
CDR3nt: TGTGCCAGCAGCCGAGGGGGCCTGGGTACGAACTATGGCTACACCTTC

d_gene: TRBD1
abundance: few
j_gene: TRBJ2-1
v_gene: TRBV5-4
CDR3aa: CASSYTGGDEQFF
CDR3nt: TGTGCCAGCAGTTATACAGGGGGCGATGAGCAGTTCTTC

d_gene: NA
abundance: few
j_gene: TRBJ1-2
v_gene: TRBV13
CDR3aa: CASSLVIGAASGYTF
CDR3nt: TGTGCCAGCAGCTTAGTGATAGGGGCGGCCTCTGGCTACACCTTC

d_gene: NA
abundance: NA
j_gene: TRBJ1-2
v_gene: TRBV6-4
CDR3aa: CARRTLDLNYGYTF
CDR3nt: TGTGCCAGACGGACTCTGGACTTAAACTATGGCTACACCTTC

d_gene: TRBD1
abundance: few
j_gene: TRBJ2-6
v_gene: TRBV7-9
CDR3aa: CASSPFRGLGANVLTF
CDR3nt: TGTGCCAGCAGCCCATTTAGGGGGCTGGGGGCCAACGTCCTGACTTTC

d_gene: NA
abundance: NA
j_gene: TRBJ2-7
v_gene: TRBV5-1
CDR3aa: CASSTDGLAYEQYF
CDR3nt: TGCGCCAGCAGCACGGACGGACTGGCCTACGAGCAGTACTTC

d_gene: TRBD2
abundance: NA
j_gene: TRBJ2-3
v_gene: TRBV19
CDR3aa: CASSPRASGFTDTQYF
CDR3nt: TGTGCCAGTAGTCCCCGGGCTAGCGGGTTTACAGATACGCAGTATTTT

d_gene: TRBD1
abundance: few
j_gene: TRBJ1-5
v_gene: TRBV7-2
CDR3aa: CASSFDRALNQPQHF
CDR3nt: TGTGCCAGCAGCTTCGACAGGGCACTCAATCAGCCCCAGCATTTT

d_gene: NA
abundance: large
j_gene: TRBJ2-1
v_gene: TRBV5-6
CDR3aa: CASSSTSDRLEQFF
CDR3nt: TGTGCCAGCAGCTCAACGAGCGACAGGCTTGAGCAGTTCTTC

d_gene: NA
abundance: NA
j_gene: TRBJ2-1
v_gene: TRBV28
CDR3aa: CASSLLAGEQFF
CDR3nt: TGTGCCAGCAGTTTATTGGCGGGTGAGCAGTTCTTC

d_gene: NA
abundance: NA
j_gene: TRBJ2-1
v_gene: TRBV19
CDR3aa: CASSKTTLGYNEQFF
CDR3nt: TGTGCCAGTAGTAAGACGACCCTAGGCTACAATGAGCAGTTCTTC

d_gene: TRBD2
abundance: NA
j_gene: TRBJ2-3
v_gene: TRBV5-4
CDR3aa: CASSWRTSGITDTQYF
CDR3nt: TGTGCCAGCAGCTGGAGGACTAGCGGGATCACAGATACGCAGTATTTT

d_gene: NA
abundance: NA
j_gene: TRBJ2-1
v_gene: TRBV28
CDR3aa: CASRSSGDEQFF
CDR3nt: TGTGCCAGCAGGTCATCGGGGGATGAGCAGTTCTTC

d_gene: TRBD1
abundance: NA
j_gene: TRBJ1-5
v_gene: TRBV28
CDR3aa: CASSPGGRGTQHF
CDR3nt: TGTGCCAGCAGTCCAGGGGGCAGGGGGACCCAGCATTTT

d_gene: NA
abundance: NA
j_gene: TRBJ1-3
v_gene: TRBV5-6
CDR3aa: CASSLGPADGGISGNTIYF
CDR3nt: TGTGCCAGCAGCTTGGGCCCCGCCGACGGGGGGATATCTGGAAACACCATATATTTT

d_gene: NA
abundance: NA
j_gene: TRBJ1-4
v_gene: TRBV4-3
CDR3aa: CASSQDLGGGEKLFF
CDR3nt: TGCGCCAGCAGCCAAGATTTGGGTGGGGGCGAAAAACTGTTTTTT

d_gene: TRBD1
abundance: NA
j_gene: TRBJ1-6
v_gene: TRBV7-6
CDR3aa: CASSLYFGTGEDGSPLHF
CDR3nt: TGTGCCAGCAGCTTATACTTTGGGACAGGGGAGGATGGTTCACCCCTCCACTTT